A single sample gave rise to the 17 T cell receptor beta chains below, sequenced in a study of blood T cell repertoires in COVID-19 (TCRdb year 2020). Library preparation used the immunoSEQ multiplex PCR assay. The clones in this table, taken by TCRdb from immuneACCESS, are in-frame only. Not every clone is retained; where verified, under half of the shortfall comes from an unresolved V gene, and the cause of the rest is unknown. A total of more than 70,000 clones appear in this sample, about 85% of them only once. The top ten constitute 9.1% of the sample. What was sequenced was peripheral blood. The receptors here all came from a human donor in a cohort sampled during active COVID-19.

The rearrangement uses TRBV9 and TRBJ2-3; D is perhaps TRBD2 (6 bases). CDR3 length: 14 residues. CDR1 is SGDLS, CDR2 YYNGEE, per germline. V lost 1 base and J lost 6, with 12 bases in between. In DNA form, the CDR3 reads TGTGCCAGCAGCGTAAAGGAGGGCCGGGATACGCAGTATTTT. Translation: CASSVKEGRDTQYF.

V and J are TRBV12-3 or TRBV12-4 and TRBJ1-5; TRBD1 agrees at 8 bases. This CDR3 has 13 residues. Trimming at V came to 5 bases and at J to 4 bases, leaving 1 base not matched to a gene. The CDR3 spells CASSRTGNQPQHF. As DNA, the CDR3 is TGTGCCAGCAGTCGGACAGGGAATCAGCCCCAGCATTTT.

The rearrangement joins TRBV27 to TRBJ1-1, with 7 bases fitting TRBD1. Germline assignment: CDR1 MNHEY and CDR2 SMNVEV (reference sequence). J was trimmed by 5 bases and V by 2 bases; bases with no gene match: 8. The CDR3 has 15 residues. Here the CDR3 reads CASSLSKGARTEAFF. In DNA, the CDR3 is TGTGCCAGCAGTTTAAGTAAGGGGGCGCGTACTGAAGCTTTCTTT.

The chain couples TRBV7-2 to TRBJ2-7; 8 bases match TRBD2. Germline trimming cut 3 bases from V and 6 bases from J; bases unmatched to any gene: 7. This CDR3 is 14 amino acids long. Germline CDR1 and CDR2: SGHTA and FQGNSA. The CDR3 sequence: CASSFYEAGVEQYF. The CDR3 bases are TGTGCCAGCAGCTTTTACGAAGCGGGGGTCGAGCAGTACTTC.

This chain joins TRBV5-4 and TRBJ2-3; 8 positions agree with TRBD2. Germline lookup yields CDR1 SGHNT and CDR2 YYREEE (reference sequence). The V segment lost 4 bases and the J segment 2 bases; nucleotides outside the gene matches: 3. This CDR3 is built from 14 residues. CDR3 sequence: CASSHGGDTDTQYF. CDR3 DNA: TGTGCCAGCAGCCACGGGGGGGACACAGATACGCAGTATTTT.

This chain links TRBV28 with TRBJ2-7; 9 bases match TRBD1. This CDR3 contains 13 residues. J lost 5 bases, V lost 5 bases, and 4 bases had no gene match. Germline assignment: CDR1 MDHEN and CDR2 SYDVKM. The CDR3 protein is CASSRDRVNEQYF. The CDR3 DNA is TGTGCCAGCAGTCGGGACAGGGTAAACGAGCAGTACTTC.

The chain links TRBV15 to TRBJ1-2; no definite D call. The germline V gene encodes CDR1 LNHNV and CDR2 YYDKDF (reference sequence). This CDR3 has 15 residues. V lost 0 bases, J lost 7 bases, and 15 bases lay in between. The CDR3 sequence is CATSRDAPGHFGYTF. The CDR3, as DNA: TGTGCCACCAGCAGAGATGCACCGGGTCATTTTGGCTACACCTTC.

The rearrangement joins TRBV28 to TRBJ1-2; D not resolved. This CDR3 contains 14 residues. Germline V CDR1 and CDR2: MDHEN, SYDVKM. Trimming removed 1 base at V and 4 bases at J, with 10 bases between. The CDR3 DNA reads TGTGCCAGCAGTTTATATCTTACCGGCTATGGCTACACCTTC. This encodes CASSLYLTGYGYTF.

The chain employs TRBV18 and TRBJ2-7; D is uncertain. CDR3 size: 14 residues. CDR1 KGHSH and CDR2 LQKENI come from the germline V gene. The ends were cut back, 2 bases at V and 2 bases at J, with 10 bases in the middle. The CDR3: CASSPGQAPYEQYF. CDR3 bases: TGTGCCAGCTCACCAGGCCAGGCCCCCTACGAGCAGTACTTC.

This clone was seen a single time. The sample holds other DNA sequences that translate to the same CDR3. V and J are TRBV5-1 and TRBJ1-4, with D possibly being TRBD1 (5 bases). The CDR3 is 15 residues long. Germline CDR1 and CDR2: SGHRS and YFSETQ. The V gene lost 0 bases and the J gene lost 0 bases, with 6 bases spanning the gap. CDR3 nucleotide sequence: TGCGCCAGCAGCTTGGCGGGGGCAACTAATGAAAAACTGTTTTTT. Translated, it gives CASSLAGATNEKLFF.

The gene calls are TRBV5-1 and TRBJ2-3; the D is unclear. The CDR3 loop spans 14 amino acids. The germline V gene has CDR1 SGHRS and CDR2 YFSETQ. Trimming removed 2 bases from V and 3 bases from J, with 10 bases in between. The CDR3 region is CASSFDTSTDTQYF. In DNA form, the CDR3 reads TGCGCCAGCAGCTTCGACACCTCAACAGATACGCAGTATTTT.

DNA of the CDR3: TGTGCCAGCAGTAGATCAGGGGAGTGGACAGATACGCAGTATTTT. Translation gives CASSRSGEWTDTQYF. The chain links TRBV28 to TRBJ2-3, with D possibly matching TRBD1 (6 bases). There are 15 residues in the CDR3. The ends were cut back, 5 bases at V and 3 bases at J, with 15 bases in the middle. The germline V gene has CDR1 MDHEN and CDR2 SYDVKM.

The chain has TRBV15 and TRBJ1-1; 9 bases align to TRBD1. Germline-derived CDR1 and CDR2 are LNHNV and YYDKDF (reference sequence). V gave up 4 bases and J gave up 1 base; unmatched junction bases: 4. The CDR3 runs 15 residues. The CDR3 bases are TGTGCCACCAGCACCCGGACAGGGGAGAACACTGAAGCTTTCTTT. It codes for CATSTRTGENTEAFF. The whole variable domain, filled in from reference TRBV15 and TRBJ1-1, reads DAMVIQNPRYQVTQFGKPVTLSCSQTLNHNVMYWYQQKSSQAPKLLFHYYDKDFNNEADTPDNFQSRRPNTSFCFLDIRSPGLGDTAMYLCATSTRTGENTEAFFGQGTRLTVV.

CDR3 protein: CASKTGSTNYGYTF. The CDR3 DNA reads TGTGCCAGTAAAACAGGGTCAACTAACTATGGCTACACCTTC. This rearrangement joins TRBV19 to TRBJ1-2; a possible D gene is TRBD1 (6 bases). CDR1 is LNHDA and CDR2 is SQIVND in the germline V gene (reference sequence). V was trimmed by 7 bases and J by 0 bases, leaving 12 bases between them. The CDR3 sequence is 14 residues long.

CDR3 bases: TGTGCCAGCAGCTTAGTGGGGGCTCCCTATGGCTACACCTTC. This codes for CASSLVGAPYGYTF. The chain links TRBV7-9 to TRBJ1-2, with D perhaps matching TRBD1 (6 bases). Germline loops: CDR1 SEHNR, CDR2 FQNEAQ (reference sequence). Trimming left V 1 base short and J 4 bases short, with 10 bases between. CDR3 length: 14 amino acids.

This chain joins TRBV9 and TRBJ2-5; D remains ambiguous. CDR1 is SGDLS, CDR2 YYNGEE, per germline. Trimming took 5 bases from V and 0 from J, leaving 14 bases between them. The CDR3 is made up of 15 amino acids. The CDR3 DNA follows: TGTGCCAGCAGTACGGCGGTCGTGTACCAAGAGACCCAGTACTTC. It is translated as CASSTAVVYQETQYF. Using reference TRBV9 and TRBJ2-5 for the parts outside the CDR3, the full variable domain is DSGVTQTPKHLITATGQRVTLRCSPRSGDLSVYWYQQSLDQGLQFLIQYYNGEERAKGNILERFSAQQFPDLHSELNLSSLELGDSALYFCASSTAVVYQETQYFGPGTRLLVL.

The V call is TRBV6-5, the J call TRBJ1-2; possibly TRBD1 for D (6 bases). The germline V gene has CDR1 MNHEY and CDR2 SVGAGI. The CDR3 length is 11 residues. Trimming took 6 bases from V and 7 from J, leaving 9 bases between them. CDR3 residues: CASRQGRGYTF. The CDR3 DNA reads TGTGCCAGCAGACAGGGACGTGGCTACACCTTC.